This T cell receptor beta chain emerged from a study of blood T cell repertoires in COVID-19. Study at large: The samples span acute and convalescent COVID-19 from the United States, Italy and Spain.

The length of the CDR3 is 19 residues. V shed 3 bases, J shed 0 bases, and the junction held 8 bases outside the gene matches. The germline V gene encodes CDR1 KGHSH and CDR2 LQKENI. Libraries were prepared by immunoSEQ multiplex PCR; TCRdb keeps only in-frame clonotypes and omits some of them. The sample records some 330,000 clones, just over 85% being singletons. The sample taken for sequencing was PBMCs or T cells enriched from blood (not recorded which). The TCR originated in a man aged 25 to 40 who had recovered from COVID-19. The chain is built from TRBV18 and TRBJ2-2; 12 bases line up with TRBD2. The CDR3 region is CASSPLGGLAGANTGELFF. The CDR3 DNA reads as TGTGCCAGCTCACCGTTAGGGGGACTAGCGGGCGCGAACACCGGGGAGCTGTTTTTT.